One TCR beta chain is described in this entry. These data come from a study of blood T cell repertoires in COVID-19. Study context: PBMCs, B-cell-depleted T cells, or T cells provided the cDNA or gDNA that made up the material.

The table came from immunoSEQ multiplex PCR; TCRdb's copy has only in-frame clones and leaves some out. The sample lists around 200,000 clones, less than 90% occurring once. The CDR3 runs to 13 residues. CDR1 and CDR2 (germline): SGHDT, YYEEEE. V lost 6 bases, J lost 4 bases, and 13 bases lay in between. The V and J genes are TRBV5-6 and TRBJ1-2, with D uncertain. The clonotype was recovered from a man in his 70s with active or convalescent COVID-19. The sequencing sample was made of peripheral blood. The CDR3 reads CASTQRRFYGYTF. CDR3 DNA: TGTGCCAGCACTCAACGCAGGTTCTATGGCTACACCTTC.